This is a list of T cell receptor beta chains from one sample in a study of blood T cell repertoires in COVID-19. Generated by immunoSEQ multiplex PCR, the TCRdb table keeps only in-frame clones and is missing some. This table has fewer than 110,000 clones, about 89% appearing once. Sequencing used peripheral blood. The receptor source for this set is a woman in her twenties or thirties with acute or convalescent COVID-19. Each CDR3 is given with its conserved first and last residue. D genes are given only for firm matches. For some rows the clone size is stated as once, few or many, or as a class when expanded; others skip it.

>TRBJ2-3|NA|TRBD2|TRBV15
TGTGCCACCAGCAGAAGGACTAGCGGGAGCACAGATACGCAGTATTTT
CATSRRTSGSTDTQYF
>TRBJ1-2|few|TRBD1|TRBV9
TGTGCCAGCGCGGCGGGGGGACAGCTCTATGGCTACACCTTC
CASAAGGQLYGYTF
>TRBJ1-2|NA|TRBD1|TRBV7-9
TGTGCCAGCAGCTTAGCAGGGGGCGCGGGCTACACCTTC
CASSLAGGAGYTF
>TRBJ2-6|NA|TRBD1|TRBV18
TGTGCCAGCTCACCAGTCCCACAGGGGAGCTCTGGGGCCAACGTCCTGACTTTC
CASSPVPQGSSGANVLTF
>TRBJ1-2|NA|TRBD1|TRBV6-6
TGTGCCGCTGCCCCGGGACAGGGGGCCCGCGGCTACACCTTC
CAAAPGQGARGYTF
>TRBJ2-3|NA|TRBD2|TRBV7-3
TGTGCCAGCAGCTTAAACCCCTCTAGCGGGGGGGCCCCAGATACGCAGTATTTT
CASSLNPSSGGAPDTQYF
>TRBJ2-3|NA|NA|TRBV6-2/TRBV6-3
TGTGCCAGCAGTTACTCGTCGTCAGGGACTAGCACAGATACGCAGTATTTT
CASSYSSSGTSTDTQYF
>TRBJ1-1|NA|NA|TRBV6-4
TGTGCCAGCAGTGCTCAGTCGAACACTGAAGCTTTCTTT
CASSAQSNTEAFF
>TRBJ2-1|few|TRBD2|TRBV11-3
TGTGCCAGCAGCTCCGAGACCGGGACTAGCGGGAGGAATGAGCAGTTCTTC
CASSSETGTSGRNEQFF
>TRBJ2-5|NA|NA|TRBV11-2
TGTGCCAGCAGCTTATGGGCAGCAGAGACCCAGTACTTC
CASSLWAAETQYF
>TRBJ1-2|once|TRBD1|TRBV9
TGTGCCAGCAGCGCCCAAACGGGACAGAACCTCTATGGCTACACCTTC
CASSAQTGQNLYGYTF
>TRBJ1-1|NA|TRBD1|TRBV13
TGTGCCAGCAGCTTCGACAGGGGACCGAACACTGAAGCTTTCTTT
CASSFDRGPNTEAFF
>TRBJ1-6|NA|NA|TRBV19
TGTGCCAGTATGACAGCGGGACGGGATTCACCCCTCCACTTT
CASMTAGRDSPLHF
>TRBJ2-5|NA|TRBD1|TRBV7-9
TGTGCCAGCACCGTGACAGGGAAAGAGACCCAGTACTTC
CASTVTGKETQYF
>TRBJ1-5|NA|NA|TRBV28
TGTGCCAGCACCGTGGGCAGGGGCCAGCCCCAGCATTTT
CASTVGRGQPQHF
>TRBJ2-7|NA|NA|TRBV14
TGTGCCAGCAGCCTAAGAGCGGGCCAGAGTCCCTACGAGCAGTACTTC
CASSLRAGQSPYEQYF
>TRBJ2-2|NA|NA|TRBV7-2
TGTGCCAGCAGCCCAGTGGGCCTACAGGGTTCGAACACCGGGGAGCTGTTTTTT
CASSPVGLQGSNTGELFF
>TRBJ2-7|NA|TRBD1|TRBV28
TGTGCCAGCAGTCCCTCGCTGGACAGGGGGCAAATCTTC
CASSPSLDRGQIF
>TRBJ1-1|NA|NA|TRBV6-2/TRBV6-3
TGTGCCAGCAGCCACCCACCACGGCTAGGGGTGAACACTGAAGCTTTCTTT
CASSHPPRLGVNTEAFF
>TRBJ2-5|NA|TRBD2|TRBV3-1/TRBV3-2
TGTGCCAGCAGCCAAGATCGGGTAGCGGGGGTGGAGACCCAGTACTTC
CASSQDRVAGVETQYF
>TRBJ1-3|NA|TRBD1|TRBV6-5
TGTGCCAGCAGTCGGACAGGGTGGATGGACACCATATATTTT
CASSRTGWMDTIYF
>TRBJ2-3|NA|NA|TRBV3-1/TRBV3-2
TGTGCCAGCAGCCCTCGGGGAGAGACTAGCACAGATACGCAGTATTTT
CASSPRGETSTDTQYF
>TRBJ2-1|NA|TRBD2|TRBV11-2
TGTGCCAGCGGTGGACTAGCGGGAGGGGGGAATGAGCAGTTCTTC
CASGGLAGGGNEQFF
>TRBJ2-1|NA|TRBD2|TRBV9
TGTGCCAGCAGCGTAGGGCCTAGCGGGGGGTACAATGAGCAGTTCTTC
CASSVGPSGGYNEQFF
>TRBJ2-7|few|NA|TRBV21-1
TGTGCCAGCAGAAACCAGACGACTAGCGCGGACGAGCAGTACTTC
CASRNQTTSADEQYF
>TRBJ1-5|NA|TRBD1|TRBV5-1
TGCGCCAGCAGCTTTCTATCGGGGGACAGCTTTGATCAGCCCCAGCATTTT
CASSFLSGDSFDQPQHF
>TRBJ2-3|NA|NA|TRBV30
TGTGCCTGGAGTTTCCAGGGCTCAGATACGCAGTATTTT
CAWSFQGSDTQYF
>TRBJ1-1|NA|TRBD1|TRBV5-6
TGTGCCAGCAGCTTTGGGACGACAGGGGGCTCGGCTGAAGCTTTCTTT
CASSFGTTGGSAEAFF
>TRBJ2-7|NA|NA|TRBV7-9
TGTGCCAGCAGCCTCCTCTCCGGGACTGCTTCCTACGAGCAGTACTTC
CASSLLSGTASYEQYF